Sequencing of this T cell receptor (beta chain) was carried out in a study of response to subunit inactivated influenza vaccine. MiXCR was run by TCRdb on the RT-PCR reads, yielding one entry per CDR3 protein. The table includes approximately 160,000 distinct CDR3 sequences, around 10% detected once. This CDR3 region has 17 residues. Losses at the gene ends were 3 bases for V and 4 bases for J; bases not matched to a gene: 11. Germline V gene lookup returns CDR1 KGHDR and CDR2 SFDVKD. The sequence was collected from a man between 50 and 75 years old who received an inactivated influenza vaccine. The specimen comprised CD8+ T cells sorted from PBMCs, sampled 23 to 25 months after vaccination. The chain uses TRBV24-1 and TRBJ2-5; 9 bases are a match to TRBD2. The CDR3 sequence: CATSDSAGGPPGETQYF. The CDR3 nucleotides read TGTGCCACCAGTGATAGTGCGGGAGGGCCGCCAGGAGAGACCCAGTACTTC.